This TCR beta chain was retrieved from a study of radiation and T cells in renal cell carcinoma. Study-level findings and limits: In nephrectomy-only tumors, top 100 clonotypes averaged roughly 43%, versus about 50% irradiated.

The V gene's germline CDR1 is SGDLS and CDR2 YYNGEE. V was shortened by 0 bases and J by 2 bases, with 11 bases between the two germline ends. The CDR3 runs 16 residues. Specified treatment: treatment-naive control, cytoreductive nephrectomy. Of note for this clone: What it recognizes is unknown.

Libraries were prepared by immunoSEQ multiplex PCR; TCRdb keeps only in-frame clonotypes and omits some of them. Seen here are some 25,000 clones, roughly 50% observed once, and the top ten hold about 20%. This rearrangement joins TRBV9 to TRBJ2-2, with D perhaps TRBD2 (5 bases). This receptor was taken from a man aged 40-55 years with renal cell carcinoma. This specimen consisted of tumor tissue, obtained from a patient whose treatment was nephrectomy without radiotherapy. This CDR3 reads CASSVGAGINTGELFF. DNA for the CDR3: TGTGCCAGCAGCGTAGGCGCCGGGATCAACACCGGGGAGCTGTTTTTT.